These 24 T cell receptor beta chains came from one sample sequenced in a study of blood T cell repertoires in COVID-19. Here immunoSEQ multiplex PCR was the method, and the copy in TCRdb shows in-frame clones only, minus some. The sample holds fewer than 300,000 clones, roughly 84% seen once. Material: peripheral blood. These receptors were taken from a person aged 70 to 85 with COVID-19, enrolled during active disease.

CDR3 region: CSVRQSTDTQYF. CDR3 nucleotides: TGCAGCGTCCGACAGAGCACAGATACGCAGTATTTT. J is TRBJ2-3 and V is TRBV29-1; TRBD1 might be the D (5 bases). CDR3 length equals 12 residues. V lost 6 bases and J lost 0, with 7 bases in between. Per the germline V gene, CDR1 is SQVTM and CDR2 is ANQGSEA.

J is TRBJ1-5 and V is TRBV28; D gene uncertain. The CDR3 covers 12 residues. With 3 bases removed from V and 7 bases from J, the gap between germline ends came to 7 bases. The V gene's germline CDR1 is MDHEN and CDR2 SYDVKM. This CDR3 reads CASSLREQPQHF. The DNA for the CDR3 is TGTGCCAGCAGTTTGAGAGAACAGCCCCAGCATTTT.

The V and J genes are TRBV7-8 and TRBJ1-5, with D maybe TRBD1 (5 bases). V gave up 5 bases and J gave up 3 bases, with 11 bases separating them. Germline values: CDR1 SGHVS, CDR2 FQNEAQ. There are 14 residues in the CDR3. The CDR3 protein is CASSKRQNNQPQHF. The CDR3 coding sequence is TGTGCCAGCAGCAAACGACAGAACAATCAGCCCCAGCATTTT.

This clone was found a few times. V usage is TRBV7-2 and J usage is TRBJ2-6; no clear D gene. CDR3 size: 16 residues. Between the trimmed V and J ends, which lost 4 bases and 2 bases, there was a span of 12 bases. The germline CDR1 and CDR2 sequences are SGHTA and FQGNSA. For the CDR3, the DNA is TGTGCCAGCAGCTCCTACCCGCGCACTGGGGCCAACGTCCTGACTTTC. Its translation is CASSSYPRTGANVLTF.

This chain joins TRBV19 and TRBJ2-1; 10 positions match TRBD2. Germline-derived CDR1 and CDR2 are LNHDA and SQIVND (reference sequence). The CDR3 contains 17 residues. The V gene end was trimmed by 5 bases and the J gene end by 0 bases; junction bases not matched to a gene: 7. CDR3 nucleotide sequence: TGTGCCAGTAGTGGTGGACTAGCGGACTTCTCCTACAATGAGCAGTTCTTC. The encoded protein is CASSGGLADFSYNEQFF.

Turning to this clone: Other DNA sequences in the sample encode the same CDR3. The chain recombines TRBV18 with TRBJ2-7, with 9 bases lining up with TRBD1. CDR1 and CDR2 (germline): KGHSH, LQKENI. With 3 bases clipped from V and 2 bases from J, the junction kept 2 bases outside the gene matches. The CDR3 totals 14 residues. Written as DNA, the CDR3 is TGTGCCAGCTCACCCGGGACAGGGCCCTACGAGCAGTACTTC. It codes for CASSPGTGPYEQYF.

The chain recombines TRBV6-1 with TRBJ1-4, with D perhaps matching TRBD1 (6 bases). This CDR3 region has 14 residues. CDR1 is MNHNS and CDR2 is SASEGT in the germline V gene. The ends were cut back, 2 bases at V and 11 bases at J, with 15 bases in the middle. The CDR3 DNA reads TGTGCCAGCAGTGAAATCGAGGGGACAAGCAAACTGTTTTTT. This gives the protein CASSEIEGTSKLFF.

This chain connects TRBV13 to TRBJ2-1; 8 bases match TRBD1. CDR1 is PRHDT and CDR2 is FYEKMQ in the germline V gene (reference sequence). J lost 4 bases, V lost 5 bases, and 7 bases had no gene match. The CDR3 spans 15 residues. The CDR3 protein is CASSPQGAGYNEQFF. The CDR3 DNA reads as TGTGCCAGCAGCCCTCAGGGGGCGGGTTACAATGAGCAGTTCTTC.

The J gene is TRBJ1-2, the V gene TRBV15; weak D call: TRBD1 (5 bases). This CDR3 contains 17 residues. Germline-derived CDR1 and CDR2 are LNHNV and YYDKDF (reference sequence). The V gene lost 0 bases and the J gene lost 7 bases, with 21 bases spanning the gap. CDR3 in amino acids: CATSRDSAAGGIGGYTF. The CDR3 nucleotides read TGTGCCACCAGCAGAGATTCAGCAGCTGGGGGGATTGGTGGCTACACCTTC.

The genes are TRBV20-1 and TRBJ2-2; 7 bases agree with TRBD2. Germline CDR1 reads DFQATT; CDR2 reads SNEGSKA (reference sequence). This CDR3 contains 16 residues. Trimming took 6 bases from V and 5 from J; bases not matched to a gene: 15. DNA for the CDR3: TGCAGTGCAAGTCCAATTCTAGCGGTTTGGACCGGGGAGCTGTTTTTT. Amino acids: CSASPILAVWTGELFF.

This chain connects TRBV2 to TRBJ1-2; D is unresolved. V dropped 1 base and J dropped 7 bases, with 7 bases sitting between them. The CDR3 is 12 amino acids. Germline V gene data show CDR1 as SNHLY and CDR2 as FYNNEI. In DNA form, the CDR3 reads TGTGCCAGCAGTGAAGGACTGGCTGGCTACACCTTC. This gives the protein CASSEGLAGYTF.

The V call is TRBV4-3, the J call TRBJ2-3, with D perhaps TRBD2 (5 bases). Germline V gives CDR1 LGHNA, CDR2 YSLEER. The CDR3 extends over 16 amino acids. Trimming shortened V by 1 base and J by 0 bases, and 11 bases separated the two germline ends. CDR3 coding DNA: TGCGCCAGCAGCCAAGCCGGGCGGACTAGCACAGATACGCAGTATTTT. Translation gives CASSQAGRTSTDTQYF.

The rearrangement uses TRBV6-5 and TRBJ1-2, with D unclear. V lost 7 bases to trimming and J lost 3 bases, with 18 bases between them. The CDR3 runs to 15 residues. The germline V gene has CDR1 MNHEY and CDR2 SVGAGI. The CDR3 here is CASKNPRGGDYGYTF. For the CDR3, the DNA is TGTGCCAGCAAAAACCCACGGGGAGGAGACTATGGCTACACCTTC.

This clone was recorded once. The V call is TRBV6-5, the J call TRBJ2-7; a weak D match, TRBD2 (5 bases). Looked up from germline, CDR1 is MNHEY and CDR2 is SVGAGI. CDR3 length: 11 amino acids. The CDR3 sequence: CASTESGPDSV. The DNA of the CDR3 is TGTGCCAGCACCGAAAGCGGTCCCGATTCGGTC.

The chain employs TRBV27 and TRBJ2-6; TRBD1 matches 9 bases. J was trimmed by 0 bases and V by 5 bases; bases with no gene match: 8. The CDR3 spans 18 residues. The germline CDR1 and CDR2 sequences are MNHEY and SMNVEV (reference sequence). CDR3 sequence: CASSSREGQGSGANVLTF. The DNA for the CDR3 is TGTGCCAGCAGTAGTCGAGAGGGACAGGGCTCTGGGGCCAACGTCCTGACTTTC.

There are many counts of this clone. The genes are TRBV6-5 and TRBJ1-5; TRBD1 aligns across 8 bases. The trim removed 6 bases at V and 5 bases at J, leaving 3 bases unmatched. There are 13 residues in the CDR3. Germline V gene data show CDR1 as MNHEY and CDR2 as SVGAGI. CDR3 in DNA: TGTGCCAGCAGACAGACAGGGGATCAGCCCCAGCATTTT. It codes for CASRQTGDQPQHF.

V and J are TRBV28 and TRBJ1-3; a possible D gene is TRBD1 (6 bases). This CDR3 has 14 amino acids. With 11 bases removed from V and 0 bases from J, the gap between germline ends came to 14 bases. The germline gives CDR1 MDHEN, CDR2 SYDVKM. DNA of the CDR3: TGTGCCGCCGGGGGGCCAGACTCTGGAAACACCATATATTTT. Its protein product is CAAGGPDSGNTIYF. Complete variable domain (other parts from reference TRBV28 and TRBJ1-3): DVKVTQSSRYLVKRTGEKVFLECVQDMDHENMFWYRQDPGLGLRLIYFSYDVKMKEKGDIPEGYSVSREKKERFSLILESASTNQTSMYLCAAGGPDSGNTIYFGEGSWLTVV.

The rearrangement joins TRBV28 to TRBJ1-5; 7 nucleotides align to TRBD1. Germline loops: CDR1 MDHEN, CDR2 SYDVKM. The CDR3 runs to 15 residues. J gave up 8 bases and V 6 bases, and 13 bases lay outside the gene matches. CDR3 loop: CASSVDRVPRKPQHF. CDR3 DNA: TGTGCCAGCAGCGTTGACAGGGTTCCTCGTAAGCCCCAGCATTTT.

The V and J genes are TRBV20-1 and TRBJ2-4; D ambiguous. V was clipped by 7 bases and J by 4 bases, with 8 bases between them. Germline V gene data show CDR1 as DFQATT and CDR2 as SNEGSKA (reference sequence). CDR3 length: 11 residues. CDR3 loop: CSGGQKNIQYF. The CDR3 DNA follows: TGCAGTGGCGGTCAGAAAAACATTCAGTACTTC.

V gene TRBV2 combines with J gene TRBJ2-5, with D perhaps TRBD2 (6 bases). The CDR3 sequence is 13 residues long. Germline CDR1 reads SNHLY; CDR2 reads FYNNEI. Trimming stripped 4 bases from V and 5 bases from J, with 11 bases between. The DNA for the CDR3 is TGTGCCAGCAGTGGTCAGGGAGGTGAGACCCAGTACTTC. This encodes CASSGQGGETQYF.

This chain connects TRBV27 to TRBJ1-6; D perhaps matches TRBD1 (6 bases). Germline V gives CDR1 MNHEY, CDR2 SMNVEV (reference sequence). This CDR3 is 16 amino acids long. V shed 0 bases and J shed 7 bases, with 13 bases lying between them. The CDR3 region has the DNA TGTGCCAGCAGTTTATCCCCCAGGGGTGTAAATTCACCCCTCCACTTT. Translating gives CASSLSPRGVNSPLHF.

CDR3: CASSLFEGEYEQYF. The CDR3 nucleotides read TGCGCCAGCAGCTTGTTTGAGGGAGAGTACGAGCAGTACTTC. The rearrangement links TRBV5-1 to TRBJ2-7, with a tentative D call TRBD2 (5 bases). Germline loops: CDR1 SGHRS, CDR2 YFSETQ. Trimming left V 1 base short and J 4 bases short, with 12 bases between. The CDR3 consists of 14 residues.

This chain uses TRBV6-5 with TRBJ1-6; 9 bases match TRBD1. Germline V gene sequence: CDR1 MNHEY, CDR2 SVGAGI. This CDR3 has 16 amino acids. J gave up 5 bases and V 0 bases, and 2 bases lay outside the gene matches. CDR3 amino acids: CASSYSGTGNNSPLHF. The CDR3 DNA follows: TGTGCCAGCAGTTACTCAGGGACAGGGAATAATTCACCCCTCCACTTT.

J is TRBJ1-3 and V is TRBV6-1; 8 bases map to TRBD1. The CDR3 covers 15 residues. Germline CDR1 is MNHNS and CDR2 is SASEGT. With 2 bases clipped from V and 5 bases from J, the junction kept 5 bases outside the gene matches. Written as DNA, the CDR3 is TGTGCCAGCAGTGAACCCCGGACAGGGAGAAACACCATATATTTT. Amino acids: CASSEPRTGRNTIYF.